This T cell receptor beta chain was obtained from a study of T cells after yellow fever vaccination. General study results and limits: Clonotype sharing between CD4 and CD8 compartments was small.

By 5'RACE template switching, TCR cDNA was produced, with a universal primer site and UMIs added in the process. Each CDR3 protein gets one entry after TCRdb re-called the 5' RACE reads with MiXCR. The sample yields about 260,000 distinct CDR3 sequences, around 5.3% seen once. This clonotype was seen ten or more times. Its antigen remains unknown. This material consisted of CD4+ T cells sorted from PBMCs, taken on the day of the yellow fever booster vaccination. This clonotype was sampled from a man between 18 and 35 years old who received the YFV17D yellow fever vaccine.

CDR3 sequence reads: CASSLAREQVMNTEAFF. The DNA of the CDR3 is TGTGCCAGCAGCTTGGCCAGGGAACAGGTGATGAACACTGAAGCTTTCTTT. The genes are TRBV5-6 and TRBJ1-1, with a tentative D call TRBD1 (5 bases). The V gene's germline CDR1 is SGHDT and CDR2 YYEEEE. CDR3 length: 17 amino acids. The germline V and J ends were trimmed by 0 bases and 0 bases, with 15 bases remaining between them.